The 11 T cell receptor beta chains presented below share a single source sample, sequenced in a study of neoadjuvant nivolumab and ipilimumab in lung cancer. The assay was immunoSEQ multiplex PCR, and TCRdb's table has in-frame clones only and misses some. This sample has about 6,500 clones, with 65% to 85% found just once. The specimen comprised tumor tissue, sampled after neoadjuvant nivolumab, alone or with ipilimumab, at or shortly before surgery. Receptor source: an adult with non-small cell lung cancer.

The rearrangement joins TRBV18 to TRBJ1-4; D perhaps matches TRBD1 (6 bases). The germline V and J ends were trimmed by 2 bases and 6 bases, with 10 bases remaining between them. Germline loops: CDR1 KGHSH, CDR2 LQKENI. This CDR3 has 14 residues. The CDR3 DNA reads TGTGCCAGCTCACCAATCGGGACACATGAAAAACTGTTTTTT. This translates into CASSPIGTHEKLFF.

This chain joins TRBV6-5 and TRBJ1-4; D might be TRBD1 (6 bases). The CDR3 runs to 16 residues. V was cut by 4 bases and J by 3 bases, with 15 bases left in between. Germline assignment: CDR1 MNHEY and CDR2 SVGAGI. CDR3: CASSFTGSIANEKLFF. The CDR3 coding sequence is TGTGCCAGCAGTTTTACAGGGTCTATAGCTAATGAAAAACTGTTTTTT.

This rearrangement joins TRBV11-2 to TRBJ2-5; D is undetermined. The CDR3 is 12 amino acids. Per the germline V gene, CDR1 is SGHAT and CDR2 is FQNNGV. Trimming took off 5 bases at V and 3 bases at J, with 7 bases between the two ends. The CDR3: CASSPAEETQYF. CDR3 DNA sequence: TGTGCCAGCAGCCCCGCGGAAGAGACCCAGTACTTC.

This clone is medium-sized. This chain joins TRBV2 and TRBJ2-2, with 8 bases that match TRBD2. The CDR3 covers 18 residues. CDR1 and CDR2 (germline): SNHLY, FYNNEI. Germline trimming cut 1 base from V and 2 bases from J; bases unmatched to any gene: 9. The CDR3 loop is CASSEGSALAANTGELFF. In DNA form, the CDR3 reads TGTGCCAGCAGTGAAGGCTCCGCACTAGCGGCTAACACCGGGGAGCTGTTTTTT.

The CDR3 sequence: CASTTGTYNSPLHF. The DNA for the CDR3 is TGTGCCAGCACTACCGGGACGTATAATTCACCCCTCCACTTT. This sequence joins TRBV27 and TRBJ1-6; a weak D match, TRBD1 (5 bases). The germline V gene encodes CDR1 MNHEY and CDR2 SMNVEV (reference sequence). V lost 7 bases and J 4 bases, leaving 11 bases between the germline ends. The CDR3 loop spans 14 amino acids.

The chain is built from TRBV18 and TRBJ2-7; D is possibly TRBD1 (6 bases). This CDR3 has 14 amino acids. The V and J ends lost 0 bases and 3 bases respectively, with 9 bases between them. Per germline, CDR1 KGHSH and CDR2 LQKENI. CDR3 sequence: CASSPPTGFYEQYF. DNA of the CDR3: TGTGCCAGCTCACCACCTACAGGGTTCTACGAGCAGTACTTC.

The chain combines TRBV9 with TRBJ1-1; TRBD1 matches at 7 bases. V was pared by 0 bases and J by 4 bases, with 15 bases of the junction left unmatched. The CDR3 length is 18 residues. Germline-derived CDR1 and CDR2 are SGDLS and YYNGEE. DNA of the CDR3: TGTGCCAGCAGCGTAGCCGTAGGACAGGTGGGGGGGAGCACTGAAGCTTTCTTT. It translates to CASSVAVGQVGGSTEAFF.

This clone is labeled as large. The V gene is TRBV15, the J gene TRBJ1-5; D perhaps matches TRBD1 (5 bases). There are 15 residues in the CDR3. The V end lost 0 bases, the J end lost 7 bases, and 13 bases lay between the germline ends. The germline V gene encodes CDR1 LNHNV and CDR2 YYDKDF (reference sequence). In nucleotides, the CDR3 is TGTGCCACCAGCAGAGACCCCCAAAGGGACCAGCCCCAGCATTTT. Protein product: CATSRDPQRDQPQHF.

V usage is TRBV7-8 and J usage is TRBJ1-5; possibly TRBD1 for D (6 bases). V was pared by 5 bases and J by 5 bases, with 16 bases between. The CDR3 runs 15 residues. Germline values: CDR1 SGHVS, CDR2 FQNEAQ. The CDR3 DNA is TGTGCCAGCAGCAATTACGACAGGCGAGATCAGCCCCAGCATTTT. Translation: CASSNYDRRDQPQHF. The whole variable domain, filled in from reference TRBV7-8 and TRBJ1-5, reads GAGVSQSPRYKVAKRGQDVALRCDPISGHVSLFWYQQALGQGPEFLTYFQNEAQLDKSGLPSDRFFAERPEGSVSTLKIQRTQQEDSAVYLCASSNYDRRDQPQHFGDGTRLSIL.

The DNA of the CDR3 is TGTGCCAGCTCATCCCGGACGGATCTGAACGAAAAACTGTTTTTT. Encoded protein: CASSSRTDLNEKLFF. The chain employs TRBV18 and TRBJ1-4; D is ambiguous. From germline, CDR1 is KGHSH and CDR2 LQKENI. Trimming pared 5 bases from V and 8 bases from J, leaving 18 bases between. The length of the CDR3 is 15 residues.

V usage is TRBV10-2 and J usage is TRBJ2-2; no definite D call. The ends were cut back, 7 bases at V and 3 bases at J, with 12 bases in the middle. The CDR3 runs to 14 residues. The germline V gene encodes CDR1 WSHSY and CDR2 SAAADI. The CDR3 is CASKPGSDTGELFF. The DNA for the CDR3 is TGCGCCAGCAAACCCGGGTCCGACACCGGGGAGCTGTTTTTT.